The next 9 T cell receptor beta chains were all read from a single sample in a study of beta chain features in type 1 diabetes. Expressed TCRB transcripts got sequenced, as all isolated RNA was reverse transcribed. Generated by immunoSEQ multiplex PCR, the TCRdb table keeps only in-frame clones and is missing some. Of 220,000 or so clones listed, about 63% are singletons. The sample was naive CD4+ T cells from blood. These TCRs come from a man aged 25 to 40 in good health.

This chain uses TRBV29-1 with TRBJ2-3, with 8 bases aligning to TRBD2. J lost 5 bases, V lost 6 bases, and 7 bases had no gene match. Germline V gene sequence: CDR1 SQVTM, CDR2 ANQGSEA. This CDR3 comprises 13 residues. The CDR3 sequence: CSVTGGPGDTQYF. For the CDR3, the DNA is TGCAGCGTGACGGGAGGGCCTGGAGATACGCAGTATTTT.

This rearrangement joins TRBV7-2 to TRBJ2-3, with TRBD2 as a possible D gene (6 bases). This CDR3 comprises 15 residues. CDR1 and CDR2 from the germline V gene are SGHTA and FQGNSA. V lost 1 base and J 1 base, leaving 9 bases between the germline ends. The CDR3 loop reads CASSLDWRGTDTQYF. CDR3 DNA: TGTGCCAGCAGCTTAGATTGGAGGGGCACAGATACGCAGTATTTT.

V usage is TRBV29-1 and J usage is TRBJ2-3; TRBD1 matches 9 bases. Trimming at V came to 8 bases and at J to 2 bases, leaving 8 bases not matched to a gene. Germline values: CDR1 SQVTM, CDR2 ANQGSEA. The CDR3 sequence is 14 residues long. CDR3 nucleotides: TGCAGCCCACACAGGGGGCTGTCCACAGATACGCAGTATTTT. Protein sequence: CSPHRGLSTDTQYF.

This clone was seen just once. J is TRBJ1-6 and V is TRBV15; D remains ambiguous. CDR3 length equals 13 residues. Germline values: CDR1 LNHNV, CDR2 YYDKDF (reference sequence). Trimming cost V 0 bases and J 10 bases, with 7 bases left between them. CDR3 region: CATSRDSESPLHF. DNA of the CDR3: TGTGCCACCAGCAGAGATAGCGAATCACCCCTCCACTTT. Drawing the rest from reference TRBV15 and TRBJ1-6, the complete variable domain is DAMVIQNPRYQVTQFGKPVTLSCSQTLNHNVMYWYQQKSSQAPKLLFHYYDKDFNNEADTPDNFQSRRPNTSFCFLDIRSPGLGDTAMYLCATSRDSESPLHFGNGTRLTVT.

CDR3 sequence (DNA): TGTGCCAGCAGCCATTATTCACCGGGACAGGGGAGCGGCGAGCAGTACTTC. Translated: CASSHYSPGQGSGEQYF. V and J are TRBV13 and TRBJ2-7, with 10 bases that match TRBD1. The CDR3 has 17 residues. The J segment lost 6 bases and the V segment lost 5 bases, leaving 16 bases of the junction unmatched. The germline V gene encodes CDR1 PRHDT and CDR2 FYEKMQ (reference sequence).

V usage is TRBV13 and J usage is TRBJ2-5; 9 nucleotides match TRBD1. Germline CDR1 reads PRHDT; CDR2 reads FYEKMQ (reference sequence). CDR3 length equals 14 residues. Trimming at V came to 4 bases and at J to 5 bases, leaving 5 bases not matched to a gene. The CDR3 DNA sequence: TGTGCCAGCAGCTCTACAGGGGGCGCGGAGACCCAGTACTTC. Translated: CASSSTGGAETQYF.

The rearrangement links TRBV2 to TRBJ2-5; no clear D. Germline V lookup: CDR1 SNHLY, CDR2 FYNNEI. With 5 bases removed from V and 1 base from J, the gap between germline ends came to 11 bases. The length of the CDR3 is 14 residues. CDR3: CASSPGRPQETQYF. The CDR3 nucleotides read TGTGCCAGCAGTCCCGGACGGCCCCAAGAGACCCAGTACTTC.

The V gene is TRBV29-1, the J gene TRBJ2-1, with a possible D match to TRBD1 (5 bases). From germline, CDR1 is SQVTM and CDR2 ANQGSEA. The V end was cut by 1 base, the J end by 4 bases, with 17 bases between. The CDR3 loop spans 16 amino acids. DNA for the CDR3: TGCAGCGTTGAAGGGGGCGACAGCCTTTCATACAATGAGCAGTTCTTC. Protein: CSVEGGDSLSYNEQFF.

This rearrangement joins TRBV20-1 to TRBJ2-2; no reliable D call. The CDR3 length is 10 residues. V gave up 3 bases and J gave up 7 bases, with 3 bases separating them. Germline V gene data show CDR1 as DFQATT and CDR2 as SNEGSKA (reference sequence). The CDR3 sequence is CSARNGELFF. CDR3 nucleotides: TGCAGTGCTAGGAACGGGGAGCTGTTTTTT.